Listed below are T cell receptor beta chains from one sample, sequenced in a study of blood T cell repertoires in COVID-19. Only in-frame clones appear in the TCRdb table, and some are missing; sequencing was by immunoSEQ multiplex PCR. The sample holds tens of thousands of clones, 89% seen once. Source material: peripheral blood. All receptors come from a woman aged 55-70 years with COVID-19, enrolled during active disease. CDR3s include the opening cysteine and the closing phenylalanine or tryptophan. A D gene is named only where the DNA matches it firmly. Expanded clones get a size class; other rows say once, few or many, or leave the size out.

D	V	size	J	DNA	CDR3
TRBD1	TRBV30	few	TRBJ2-7	TGTGCCTGCCTGGGGACAGATTATTACGAGCAGTACTTC	CACLGTDYYEQYF
.	TRBV30	once	TRBJ1-1	TGTGCCTGGAGTAAACAGGGGAACACTGAAGCTTTCTTT	CAWSKQGNTEAFF
TRBD1	TRBV6-4	once	TRBJ1-5	TGTGCCAGCAGTGACTCGTTGAGTCGGAGGGGGCGAGATTCGGGGCCCGAACGCAATCAGCCCCAGCATTTT	CASSDSLSRRGRDSGPERNQPQHF
TRBD1	TRBV7-2	.	TRBJ1-2	TGTGCCAGCAGCTCCTCCGGGACAGTCTATGGCTACACCTTC	CASSSSGTVYGYTF
TRBD1	TRBV2	.	TRBJ1-5	TGTGCCAGCAGGGCAGGGGGGCCACCGAATCAGCCCCAGCATTTT	CASRAGGPPNQPQHF
.	TRBV24-1	.	TRBJ2-1	TGTGCCACCAGTGATGGAGAGGTGGAACAGTTCTTC	CATSDGEVEQFF
.	TRBV18	once	TRBJ2-1	TGTGCCAGCTCACCGGACTCCAATGAGCAGTTCTTC	CASSPDSNEQFF
TRBD1	TRBV25-1	.	TRBJ2-2	TGTGCCAGCAGTGAATACCCCCACAGGGGGATAACTGGGGAGCTGTTTTTT	CASSEYPHRGITGELFF
TRBD1	TRBV7-9	.	TRBJ2-7	TGTGCCAGCAGTCGGCCGGGACAGTACGAGCAGTACTTC	CASSRPGQYEQYF
TRBD2	TRBV6-4	.	TRBJ2-1	TGTGCCAGCAGTGACACGACTAGCGGGAGTAATGAGCAGTTCTTC	CASSDTTSGSNEQFF
TRBD1	TRBV7-2	.	TRBJ1-3	TGTGCCAGCAGCTTAGGGCAGGGGGCTGGAAACACCATATATTTT	CASSLGQGAGNTIYF
TRBD2	TRBV15	.	TRBJ2-1	TGTGCCACCAGCAGAGATCTAGCGGGGGGCCGGGGTGAGCAGTTCTTC	CATSRDLAGGRGEQFF
.	TRBV11-2	.	TRBJ2-7	TGTGCCAGCAGCTTAGCCGGGAGCGACTCGAGCTACGAGCAGTACTTC	CASSLAGSDSSYEQYF
.	TRBV7-2	.	TRBJ1-1	TGTGCCAGCAGCAGCAGGGTTGAAGCTTTCTTT	CASSSRVEAFF
TRBD2	TRBV2	.	TRBJ2-3	TGTGCCAGCGCGGCGGGAGGGCCGGTACGAGATACGCAGTATTTT	CASAAGGPVRDTQYF
.	TRBV3-1/TRBV3-2	once	TRBJ1-4	TGTGCCAGCAGCCCCGCGGGGGGTGGTAATGAAAAACTGTTTTTT	CASSPAGGGNEKLFF
TRBD1	TRBV6-5	.	TRBJ2-7	TGTGCCAGCAGTTACTCAGGGACAGGGGTTTACGAGCAGTACTTC	CASSYSGTGVYEQYF
.	TRBV7-9	.	TRBJ1-1	TGTGCCAGCAGCCCAGACGCCTACGGGGCTTTCTTT	CASSPDAYGAFF
TRBD1	TRBV27	.	TRBJ1-2	TGTGCCAGCAGTTGGGGACAGTCCTATGGCTACACCTTC	CASSWGQSYGYTF
TRBD2	TRBV7-8	few	TRBJ2-1	TGTGCCAGCAGATCGGGACTAGCGGGAGTCCCCTCCTACAATGAGCAGTTCTTC	CASRSGLAGVPSYNEQFF
.	TRBV18	once	TRBJ2-3	TGTGCCAGCTCACCACTCCGTAGCGCAGATACGCAGTATTTT	CASSPLRSADTQYF
.	TRBV21-1	.	TRBJ2-1	TGTGCCAGCAGCAAAGTCCTAGCGGGAGTCCGCTGTGAGCAGTTCTTC	CASSKVLAGVRCEQFF
TRBD2	TRBV6-2/TRBV6-3	.	TRBJ2-1	TGTGCCAGCAGTCCCCGACTAGCGGGAAAGAACAATGAGCAGTTCTTC	CASSPRLAGKNNEQFF
TRBD1	TRBV14	.	TRBJ1-2	TGTGCCAGCAGCCAAGTTACAGGGGGCGCCTCGGGCTACACCTTC	CASSQVTGGASGYTF
TRBD1	TRBV9	once	TRBJ1-5	TGTGCCAGCAGCCCCGGACAGGGAATGAATCAGCCCCAGCATTTT	CASSPGQGMNQPQHF
TRBD2	TRBV11-2	.	TRBJ2-7	TGTGCCAGCAGCTTACAACTCGAGCGGGGCGAGCAGTACTTC	CASSLQLERGEQYF